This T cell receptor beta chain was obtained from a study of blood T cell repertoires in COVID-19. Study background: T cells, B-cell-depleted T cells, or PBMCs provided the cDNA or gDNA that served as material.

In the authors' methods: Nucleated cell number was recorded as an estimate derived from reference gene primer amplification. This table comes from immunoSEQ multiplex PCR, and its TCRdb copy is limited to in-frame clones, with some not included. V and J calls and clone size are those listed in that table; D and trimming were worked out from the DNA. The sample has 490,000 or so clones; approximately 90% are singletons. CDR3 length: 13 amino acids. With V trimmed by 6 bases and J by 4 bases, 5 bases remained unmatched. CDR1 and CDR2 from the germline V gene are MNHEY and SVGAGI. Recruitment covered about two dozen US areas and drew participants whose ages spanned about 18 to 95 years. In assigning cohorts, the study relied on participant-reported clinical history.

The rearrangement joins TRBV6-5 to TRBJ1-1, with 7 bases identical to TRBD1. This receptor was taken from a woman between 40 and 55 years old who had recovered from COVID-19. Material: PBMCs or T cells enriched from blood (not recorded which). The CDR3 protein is CASSSDRATEAFF. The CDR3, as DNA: TGTGCCAGCAGCTCCGACAGGGCCACTGAAGCTTTCTTT.